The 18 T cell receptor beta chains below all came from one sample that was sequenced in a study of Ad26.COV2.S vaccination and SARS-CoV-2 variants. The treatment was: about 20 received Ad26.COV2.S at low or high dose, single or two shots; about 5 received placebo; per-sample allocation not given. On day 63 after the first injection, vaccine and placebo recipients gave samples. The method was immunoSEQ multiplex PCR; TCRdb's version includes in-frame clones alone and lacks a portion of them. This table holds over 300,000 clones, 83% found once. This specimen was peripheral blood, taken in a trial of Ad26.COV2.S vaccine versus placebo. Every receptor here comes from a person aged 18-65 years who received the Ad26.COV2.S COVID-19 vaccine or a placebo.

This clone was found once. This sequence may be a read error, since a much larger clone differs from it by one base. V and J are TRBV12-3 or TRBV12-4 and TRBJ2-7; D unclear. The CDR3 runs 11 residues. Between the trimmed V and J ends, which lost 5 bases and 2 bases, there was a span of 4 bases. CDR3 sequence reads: CASSGAYEQYF. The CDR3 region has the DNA TGTGCCAGCAGTGGGGCCTACGAGCAGTACTTC.

CDR3 sequence reads: CASSLTFWDTQYF. CDR3 in DNA: TGTGCCAGCAGCCTCACGTTTTGGGATACGCAGTATTTT. This chain uses TRBV9 with TRBJ2-3, with D hard to call. The CDR3 is 13 residues long. Trimming cost V 4 bases and J 6 bases, with 12 bases left between them. Germline CDR1 and CDR2: SGDLS and YYNGEE.

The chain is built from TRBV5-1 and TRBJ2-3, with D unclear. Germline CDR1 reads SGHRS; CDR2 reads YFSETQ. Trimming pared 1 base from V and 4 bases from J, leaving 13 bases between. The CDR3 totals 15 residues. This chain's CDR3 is CASSLSGNRADTQYF. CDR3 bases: TGCGCCAGCAGCTTGAGTGGCAACCGGGCAGATACGCAGTATTTT.

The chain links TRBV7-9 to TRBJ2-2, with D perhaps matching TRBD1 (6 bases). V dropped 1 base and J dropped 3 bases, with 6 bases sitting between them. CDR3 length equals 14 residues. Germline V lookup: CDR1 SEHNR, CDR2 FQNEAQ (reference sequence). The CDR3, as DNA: TGTGCCAGCAGCTTAGGGACAGACACCGGGGAGCTGTTTTTT. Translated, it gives CASSLGTDTGELFF.

The chain's CDR3 is CASSVEGRGGNTIYF. DNA for the CDR3: TGTGCCAGCAGTGTTGAGGGGCGAGGTGGAAACACCATATATTTT. The gene calls are TRBV2 and TRBJ1-3; maybe TRBD1 (5 bases). V lost 4 bases and J 3 bases, leaving 13 bases between the germline ends. Germline V gives CDR1 SNHLY, CDR2 FYNNEI. This CDR3 spans 15 amino acids.

Here the CDR3 DNA reads TGTGCCAGCAGCCTCCCGGGACAGGGTCACCACGAGCAGTACTTC. It yields the protein CASSLPGQGHHEQYF. This sequence joins TRBV3-1 (or the pseudogene TRBV3-2) and TRBJ2-7; 9 nucleotides match TRBD1. CDR1 and CDR2 from the germline V gene are LGHDT and YNNKEL (reference sequence). Trimming cost V 4 bases and J 5 bases; bases outside gene matches: 9. The CDR3 sequence is 15 residues long.

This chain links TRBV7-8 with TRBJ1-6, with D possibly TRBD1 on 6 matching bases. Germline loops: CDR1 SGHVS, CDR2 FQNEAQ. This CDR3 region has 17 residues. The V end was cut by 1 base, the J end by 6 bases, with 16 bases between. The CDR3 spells CASSLGRRGVGNSPLHF. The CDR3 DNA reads TGTGCCAGCAGCTTAGGGCGTAGGGGGGTGGGTAATTCACCCCTCCACTTT.

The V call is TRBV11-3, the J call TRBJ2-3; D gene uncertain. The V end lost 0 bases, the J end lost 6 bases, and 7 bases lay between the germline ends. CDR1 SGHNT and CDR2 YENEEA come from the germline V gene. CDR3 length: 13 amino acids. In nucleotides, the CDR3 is TGTGCCAGCAGCTTAGATAGCCGTGATACGCAGTATTTT. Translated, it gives CASSLDSRDTQYF.

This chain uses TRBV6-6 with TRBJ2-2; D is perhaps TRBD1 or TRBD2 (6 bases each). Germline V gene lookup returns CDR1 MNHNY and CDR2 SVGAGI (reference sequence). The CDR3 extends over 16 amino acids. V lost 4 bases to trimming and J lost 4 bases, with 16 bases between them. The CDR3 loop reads CASSSPGGSSTGELFF. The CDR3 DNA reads TGTGCCAGCAGTTCACCCGGGGGCTCGTCCACCGGGGAGCTGTTTTTT.

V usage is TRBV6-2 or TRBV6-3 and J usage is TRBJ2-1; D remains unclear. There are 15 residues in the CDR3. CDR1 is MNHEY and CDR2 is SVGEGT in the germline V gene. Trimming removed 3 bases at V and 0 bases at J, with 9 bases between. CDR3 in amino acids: CASSYGLVSYNEQFF. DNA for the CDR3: TGTGCCAGCAGTTATGGTCTAGTCTCCTACAATGAGCAGTTCTTC.

Written as DNA, the CDR3 is TGTGCCAGTAGTACAGACAGGGGGCTTGGAAACACCATATATTTT. Its protein is CASSTDRGLGNTIYF. This chain uses TRBV19 with TRBJ1-3; 10 positions match TRBD1. Germline V gives CDR1 LNHDA, CDR2 SQIVND (reference sequence). This CDR3 is 15 amino acids long. With V trimmed by 4 bases and J by 3 bases, 3 bases remained unmatched.

This CDR3 reads CARSGLELHF. CDR3 in DNA: TGTGCCAGAAGCGGGCTTGAGTTGCATTTT. This rearrangement joins TRBV5-3 to TRBJ1-5; D is uncertain. TRBV5-3 is labeled an ORF, and its function is uncertain. Trimming shortened V by 4 bases and J by 15 bases, and 11 bases separated the two germline ends. The CDR3 runs to 10 residues.

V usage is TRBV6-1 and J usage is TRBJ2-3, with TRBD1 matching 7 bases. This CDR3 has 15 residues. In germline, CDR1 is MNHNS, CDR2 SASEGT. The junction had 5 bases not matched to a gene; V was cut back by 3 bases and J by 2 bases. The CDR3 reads CASSDRGQITDTQYF. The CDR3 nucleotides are TGTGCCAGCAGTGATAGGGGACAGATCACAGATACGCAGTATTTT.

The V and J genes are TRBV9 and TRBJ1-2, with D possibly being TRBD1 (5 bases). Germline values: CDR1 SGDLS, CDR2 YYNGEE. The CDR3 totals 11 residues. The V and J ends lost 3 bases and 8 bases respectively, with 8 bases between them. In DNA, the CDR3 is TGTGCCAGCAGCGGACAGATGGGCTACACCTTC. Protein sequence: CASSGQMGYTF.

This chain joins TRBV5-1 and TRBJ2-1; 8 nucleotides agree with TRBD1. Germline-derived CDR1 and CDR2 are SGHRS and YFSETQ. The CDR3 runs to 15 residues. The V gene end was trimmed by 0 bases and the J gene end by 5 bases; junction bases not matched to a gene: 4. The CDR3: CASSLAQGAHNEQFF. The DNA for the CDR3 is TGCGCCAGCAGCTTGGCTCAGGGGGCCCACAATGAGCAGTTCTTC.

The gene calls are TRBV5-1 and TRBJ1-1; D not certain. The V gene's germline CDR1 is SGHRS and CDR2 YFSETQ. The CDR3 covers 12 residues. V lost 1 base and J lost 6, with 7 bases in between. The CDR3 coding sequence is TGCGCCAGCAGCTTGAACGAGGCTGAAGCTTTCTTT. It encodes CASSLNEAEAFF. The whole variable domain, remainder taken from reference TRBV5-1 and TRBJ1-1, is KAGVTQTPRYLIKTRGQQVTLSCSPISGHRSVSWYQQTPGQGLQFLFEYFSETQRNKGNFPGRFSGRQFSNSRSEMNVSTLELGDSALYLCASSLNEAEAFFGQGTRLTVV.

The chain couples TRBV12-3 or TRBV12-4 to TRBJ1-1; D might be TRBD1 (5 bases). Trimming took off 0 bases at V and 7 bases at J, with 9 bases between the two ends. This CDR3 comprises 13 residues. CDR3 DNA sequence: TGTGCCAGCAGTTTAGCGAGGGGCCTTGAAGCTTTCTTT. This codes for CASSLARGLEAFF.

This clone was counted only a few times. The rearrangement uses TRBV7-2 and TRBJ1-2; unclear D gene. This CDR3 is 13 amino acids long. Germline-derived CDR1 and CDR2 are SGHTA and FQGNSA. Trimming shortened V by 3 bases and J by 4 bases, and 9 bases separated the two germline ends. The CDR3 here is CASSFDKPYGYTF. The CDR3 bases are TGTGCCAGCAGCTTCGACAAACCCTATGGCTACACCTTC.